The present T cell receptor (beta chain) was sequenced within a study of blood T cell repertoires in COVID-19. Some clones are missing from TCRdb's copy, which holds only in-frame ones; the method was immunoSEQ multiplex PCR. The sample has around 45,000 clones, over 75% seen once. Germline lookup yields CDR1 SGHNT and CDR2 YYREEE (reference sequence). This CDR3 is 13 amino acids long. V was shortened by 2 bases and J by 7 bases, with 13 bases between the two germline ends. V and J are TRBV5-4 and TRBJ2-7; D remains ambiguous. This TCR was sampled from a woman aged 60 to 75 with acute or convalescent COVID-19. Specimen: peripheral blood. CDR3 amino acids: CASSLVPYREQYF. CDR3 nucleotide sequence: TGTGCCAGCAGCTTAGTACCCTACCGGGAGCAGTACTTC.